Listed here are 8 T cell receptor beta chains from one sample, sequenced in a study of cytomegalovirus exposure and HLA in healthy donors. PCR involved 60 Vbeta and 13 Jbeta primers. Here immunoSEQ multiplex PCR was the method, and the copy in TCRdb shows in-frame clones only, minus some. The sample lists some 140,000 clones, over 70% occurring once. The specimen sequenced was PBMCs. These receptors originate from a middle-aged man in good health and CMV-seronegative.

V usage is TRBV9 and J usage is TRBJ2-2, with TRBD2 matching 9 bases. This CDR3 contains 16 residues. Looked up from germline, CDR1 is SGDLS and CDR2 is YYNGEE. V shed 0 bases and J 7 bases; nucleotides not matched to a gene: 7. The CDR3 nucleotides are TGTGCCAGCAGCGTAGAAAGCGGGAGGCCCGGCGGGGAGCTGTTTTTT. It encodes CASSVESGRPGGELFF.

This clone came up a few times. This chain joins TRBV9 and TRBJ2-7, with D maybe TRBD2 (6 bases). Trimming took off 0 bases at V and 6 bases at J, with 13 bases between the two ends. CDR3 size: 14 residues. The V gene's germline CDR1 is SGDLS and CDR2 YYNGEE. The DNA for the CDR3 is TGTGCCAGCAGCGTAGCTAGGGAGGCGGCCGAGCAGTACTTC. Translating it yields CASSVAREAAEQYF.

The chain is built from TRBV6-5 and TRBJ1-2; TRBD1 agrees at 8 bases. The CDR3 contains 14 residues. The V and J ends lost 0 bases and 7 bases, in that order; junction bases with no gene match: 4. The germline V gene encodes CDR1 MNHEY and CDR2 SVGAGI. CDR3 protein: CASSYSKGTGGYTF. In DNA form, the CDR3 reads TGTGCCAGCAGTTACTCGAAAGGGACAGGTGGCTACACCTTC.

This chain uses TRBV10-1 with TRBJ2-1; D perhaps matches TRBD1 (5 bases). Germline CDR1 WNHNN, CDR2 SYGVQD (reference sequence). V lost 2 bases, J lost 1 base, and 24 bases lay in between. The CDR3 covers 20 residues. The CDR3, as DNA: TGCGCCAGCAGTGAGGGCCTAACAGGACGCAATCCTATTTCCTACAATGAGCAGTTCTTC. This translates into CASSEGLTGRNPISYNEQFF.

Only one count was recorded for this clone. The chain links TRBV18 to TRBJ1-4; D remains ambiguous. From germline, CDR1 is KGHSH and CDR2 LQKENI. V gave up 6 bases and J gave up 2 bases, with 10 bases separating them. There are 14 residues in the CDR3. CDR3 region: CASSPRGTNEKLFF. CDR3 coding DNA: TGTGCCAGCTCCCCAAGAGGGACTAATGAAAAACTGTTTTTT.

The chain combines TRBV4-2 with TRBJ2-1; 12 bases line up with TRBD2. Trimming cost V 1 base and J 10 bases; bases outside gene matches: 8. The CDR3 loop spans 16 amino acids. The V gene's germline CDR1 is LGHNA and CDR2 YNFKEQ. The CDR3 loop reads CASSQGLTSGSREQFF. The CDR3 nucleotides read TGTGCCAGCAGCCAAGGTTTGACTAGCGGGAGCCGAGAGCAGTTCTTC.

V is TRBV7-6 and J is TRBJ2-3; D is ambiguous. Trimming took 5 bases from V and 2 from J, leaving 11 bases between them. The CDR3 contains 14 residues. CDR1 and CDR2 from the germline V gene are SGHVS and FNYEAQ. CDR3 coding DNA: TGTGCCAGCAGCCCCCCGCTCTACACAGATACGCAGTATTTT. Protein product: CASSPPLYTDTQYF.

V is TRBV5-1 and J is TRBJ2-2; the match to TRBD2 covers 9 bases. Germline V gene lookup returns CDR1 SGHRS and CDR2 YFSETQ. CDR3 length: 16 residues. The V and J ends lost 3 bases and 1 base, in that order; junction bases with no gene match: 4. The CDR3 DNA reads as TGCGCCAGCAGCTCTCTAGCGGGGCTGAACACCGGGGAGCTGTTTTTT. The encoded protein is CASSSLAGLNTGELFF.